This T cell receptor beta chain emerged from a study of cytomegalovirus exposure and HLA in healthy donors. Trimming took 5 bases from V and 6 from J; bases not matched to a gene: 6. Germline-derived CDR1 and CDR2 are WNHNN and SYGVQD (reference sequence). The CDR3 length is 13 residues. Sequenced by immunoSEQ multiplex PCR; TCRdb stores in-frame clones only, minus some. The sample yields 65,000 to 80,000 clones, approximately 95% seen once. The chain uses TRBV10-1 and TRBJ1-2; 7 positions agree with TRBD1. The sequenced material came from PBMCs. The TCR sequence derives from a woman under 30 in good health and CMV-seronegative. The CDR3 bases are TGCGCCAGCAGTAGGACAGGTGACGATGGCTACACCTTC. It specifies CASSRTGDDGYTF.